This T cell receptor (beta chain) comes out of a study of blood T cell repertoires in COVID-19. The overall study: The origin of the acute and convalescent COVID-19 samples was the United States, Italy and Spain. From T cells, B-cell-depleted T cells, or PBMCs came the material, which was cDNA or gDNA.

This clone was seen more than once but under ten times. The CDR3 contains 13 residues. Germline CDR1 MNHEY, CDR2 SVGAGI. Measured with immunoSEQ multiplex PCR; TCRdb has only the in-frame clones, and not every one. The top ten hold around 3.6% of the sample, which has about 120,000 clones, more than 75% seen once. The clonotype comes from a man between 50 and 59 years old with active COVID-19. The chain carries TRBV6-5 and TRBJ1-5; possible D gene TRBD1, 6 bases. The sample was peripheral blood. CDR3 sequence: CAHRETGNQPQHF. The CDR3 DNA follows: TGTGCGCACCGGGAAACAGGGAATCAGCCCCAGCATTTT.